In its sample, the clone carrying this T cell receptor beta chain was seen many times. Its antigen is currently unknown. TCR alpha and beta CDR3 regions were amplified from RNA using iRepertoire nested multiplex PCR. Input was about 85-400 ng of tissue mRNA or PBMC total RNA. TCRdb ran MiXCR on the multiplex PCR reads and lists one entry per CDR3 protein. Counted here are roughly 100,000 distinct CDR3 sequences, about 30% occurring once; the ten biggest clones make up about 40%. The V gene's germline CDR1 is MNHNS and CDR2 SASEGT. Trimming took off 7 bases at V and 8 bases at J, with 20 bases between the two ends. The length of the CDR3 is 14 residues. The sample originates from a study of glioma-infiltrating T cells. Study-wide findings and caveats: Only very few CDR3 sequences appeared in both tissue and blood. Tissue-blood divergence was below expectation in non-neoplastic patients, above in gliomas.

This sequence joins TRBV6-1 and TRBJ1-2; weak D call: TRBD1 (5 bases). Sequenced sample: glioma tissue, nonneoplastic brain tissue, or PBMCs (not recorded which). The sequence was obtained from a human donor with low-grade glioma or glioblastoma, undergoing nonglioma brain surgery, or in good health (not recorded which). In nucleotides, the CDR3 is TGTGCCAGCACCCGGGACTCCCAGGTGGAAGGCTACACCTTC. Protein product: CASTRDSQVEGYTF.